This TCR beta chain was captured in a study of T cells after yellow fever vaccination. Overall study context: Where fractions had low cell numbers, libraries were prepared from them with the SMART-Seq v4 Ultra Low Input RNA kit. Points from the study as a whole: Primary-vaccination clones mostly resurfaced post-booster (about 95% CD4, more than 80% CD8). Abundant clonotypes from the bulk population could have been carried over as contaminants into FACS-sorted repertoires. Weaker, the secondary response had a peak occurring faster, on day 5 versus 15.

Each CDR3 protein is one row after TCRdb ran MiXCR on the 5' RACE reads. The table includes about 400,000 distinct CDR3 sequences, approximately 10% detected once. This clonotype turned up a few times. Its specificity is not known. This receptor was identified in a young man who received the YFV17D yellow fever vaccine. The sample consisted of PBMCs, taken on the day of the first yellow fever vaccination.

The CDR3 DNA reads TGCGCCAGCAGCTGGGACGGTGTCACAGATACGCAGTATTTT. Translated, it gives CASSWDGVTDTQYF. The V call is TRBV5-1, the J call TRBJ2-3; D is possibly TRBD1 or TRBD2 (5 bases each). With 3 bases removed from V and 2 bases from J, the gap between germline ends came to 10 bases. The CDR3 totals 14 residues. The germline V gene has CDR1 SGHRS and CDR2 YFSETQ.